This T cell receptor (beta chain) stems from a study of CD4+ T cells in melanoma. Study outcomes and limitations: CD8+ T cell, macrophage and B cell function reportedly correlated with neoantigen-specific CD4+ T cells.

Libraries were prepared by immunoSEQ multiplex PCR; TCRdb keeps only in-frame clonotypes and omits some of them. This sample has more than 12,000 clones; about 64% occur once, and the top ten carry approximately 14%. This clone was counted between two and nine times. Its target is unknown. The TCR comes from a human donor with melanoma. The sample taken for sequencing was cells from a culture (not recorded whether cultured in vitro).

CDR3 sequence (DNA): TGTGGGGGGACAGGCTCTAATGAAAAACTGTTTTTT. As protein: CGGTGSNEKLFF. V gene TRBV30 combines with J gene TRBJ1-4; 8 nucleotides line up with TRBD1. This CDR3 spans 12 amino acids. Germline V gene data show CDR1 as GTSNPN and CDR2 as SVGIG (reference sequence).